Listed below are T cell receptor beta chains from one sample, sequenced in a study of immune evolution from preneoplasia to lung adenocarcinoma. Libraries were prepared by immunoSEQ multiplex PCR; TCRdb keeps only in-frame clonotypes and omits some of them. The sample carries about 6,500 clones, over 65% recorded once. The specimen was FFPE lung adenocarcinoma in situ tissue. The receptors were gathered from an older donor with lung adenocarcinoma. Each CDR3 is given with its conserved first and last residue. Each record gives: V gene, clone size, CDR3 length, CDR3 protein. Rows may omit the clone size; those that give it use once, few, many or a size class.

V: TRBV9
size: .
length: 14
CDR3: CASSVGSYDTEAFF

V: TRBV18
size: .
length: 15
CDR3: CASSSPRGQDNEQFF

V: TRBV7-8
size: .
length: 16
CDR3: CASSLAAMGISAEAFF

V: TRBV19
size: .
length: 16
CDR3: CASSSLQGRREKGLFF

V: TRBV18
size: .
length: 13
CDR3: CASSHDIYNEQFF

V: TRBV5-5
size: .
length: 13
CDR3: CASSFWVDQPQHF

V: TRBV5-6
size: .
length: 16
CDR3: CASRRDSGRANYGYTF

V: TRBV4-1
size: .
length: 17
CDR3: CASSHGRQGAFGNTIYF

V: TRBV11-3
size: .
length: 12
CDR3: CASSLAGITQYF

V: TRBV19
size: once
length: 13
CDR3: CASTGDYTGELFF

V: TRBV14
size: .
length: 13
CDR3: CASSRGQGEKLFF

V: TRBV5-6
size: .
length: 11
CDR3: CASSLRDTQYF

V: TRBV23-1
size: .
length: 23
CDR3: CASSQTHRWTGRRDTLLNTEAFF

V: TRBV5-6
size: few
length: 15
CDR3: CASSLGDLEVYGYTF

V: TRBV5-1
size: .
length: 13
CDR3: CASSLDRGYEQYF

V: TRBV13
size: few
length: 13
CDR3: CASSLDRDQPQHF

V: TRBV5-1
size: .
length: 15
CDR3: CASSFGGSSNQPQHF

V: TRBV10-1
size: .
length: 12
CDR3: CASSGRNTEAFF

V: TRBV19
size: .
length: 14
CDR3: CASSKGGGTDTQYF

V: TRBV6-6
size: .
length: 15
CDR3: CASSPGQGRVDEQYF

V: TRBV10-3
size: .
length: 14
CDR3: CAISESWGGTEAFF

V: TRBV18
size: .
length: 12
CDR3: CASSTANTEAFF

V: TRBV21-1
size: .
length: 19
CDR3: CASSNRDRVIRRSNQPQHF

V: TRBV10-2
size: .
length: 12
CDR3: CASSEPGEKLFF

V: TRBV29-1
size: .
length: 12
CDR3: CSAGDRAYEQYF

V: TRBV18
size: .
length: 15
CDR3: CASSPKQGASHGYTF

V: TRBV5-6
size: once
length: 16
CDR3: CASSSSKTGQRYGYTF

V: TRBV9
size: .
length: 14
CDR3: CASSPGGLSYEQYF

V: TRBV18
size: .
length: 17
CDR3: CASSPPFAGATNEKLFF

V: TRBV19
size: .
length: 13
CDR3: CASSINGVNTIYF

V: TRBV29-1
size: .
length: 15
CDR3: CSVVTWDKDNQPQHF